Below, 8 T cell receptor beta chains from the same sample are listed, as sequenced in a study of CD8+CD57+ T cells in acquired aplastic anemia. Genomic DNA was employed as the template in profiling TCR beta VDJ and CDR3. TCRdb analysed the reads with MiXCR anew, one entry per CDR3 protein. The data contain some 150,000 distinct CDR3 sequences, 35% to 50% of them singletons. The sequencing input was sorted CD4+, CD8+, or CD8+CD57+ T cells (not recorded which) from PBMCs. The receptors come from a human donor in good health, serving as a control.

A note on this clonotype: The junction differs from germline at one of its ends, possibly a read error. The chain joins TRBV6-2 or TRBV6-3 to TRBJ1-5; D is unclear. Germline CDR1 MNHEY, CDR2 SVGEGT. The CDR3 contains 13 residues. The CDR3 is CASTQLSNHPQHF. Here the CDR3 DNA reads TGTGCCAGCACCCAATTAAGCAATCATCCCCAGCATTTT.

This clonotype was seen at least ten times. V usage is TRBV10-2 and J usage is TRBJ1-1; no reliable D call. Germline assignment: CDR1 WSHSY and CDR2 SAAADI. The CDR3 runs 11 residues. Deletions cut 2 bases from V and 4 bases from J, with 2 bases between. The CDR3 DNA reads as TGCGCCAGCAGTGAGGGCACTGAAGCTTTCTTT. This sequence encodes CASSEGTEAFF.

In this sample, this clonotype turned up many times. The V and J genes are TRBV5-1 and TRBJ2-1; 7 nucleotides match TRBD1. There are 15 residues in the CDR3. CDR1 and CDR2 (germline): SGHRS, YFSETQ. Unmatched junction bases numbered 8, after V lost 6 bases and J lost 2 bases. This chain's CDR3 is CASTGQQGTYNEQFF. The CDR3 DNA reads TGCGCCAGCACCGGACAACAGGGGACCTACAATGAGCAGTTCTTC.

This clonotype has a count of ten or more. The chain links TRBV13 to TRBJ1-2, with D perhaps matching TRBD1 (5 bases). Germline-derived CDR1 and CDR2 are PRHDT and FYEKMQ (reference sequence). CDR3 length: 15 residues. V lost 5 bases, J lost 4 bases, and 17 bases lay in between. The CDR3 DNA sequence: TGTGCCAGCAGCCTATACGGCAGGGAATTCTATGGCTACACCTTC. This encodes CASSLYGREFYGYTF.

Turning to this clonotype: The conserved phenylalanine or tryptophan normally closing the CDR3 is absent here, so this likely arose from a read error. The chain combines TRBV5-1 with TRBJ2-2, with 7 bases fitting TRBD2. Germline trimming cut 4 bases from V and 0 bases from J; bases unmatched to any gene: 6. CDR3 length: 16 amino acids. Per germline, CDR1 SGHRS and CDR2 YFSETQ. CDR3 amino acids: CASSPLAGANTGELFL. The DNA for the CDR3 is TGCGCCAGCAGCCCCTTAGCGGGTGCGAACACCGGGGAGCTGTTTCTT.

CDR3 nucleotide sequence: TGTGCCTCGGAACAGTCGCCGGACTTCGGGGAGCTGTTTTTT. Protein: CASEQSPDFGELFF. The chain links TRBV30 to TRBJ2-2, with D maybe TRBD2 (5 bases). CDR3 length: 14 amino acids. V dropped 7 bases and J dropped 7 bases, with 19 bases sitting between them. The germline V gene encodes CDR1 GTSNPN and CDR2 SVGIG (reference sequence).

The rearrangement joins TRBV10-3 to TRBJ2-3; D unclear. The CDR3 runs to 16 residues. V was trimmed by 10 bases and J by 1 base, leaving 21 bases between them. Germline CDR1 is ENHRY and CDR2 is SYGVKD. CDR3 bases: TGTGCCACGGAGTTGGAAATTGGCCCTGGCACAGATACGCAGTATTTT. It is translated as CATELEIGPGTDTQYF.

There are many counts of this clonotype. The chain has TRBV7-2 and TRBJ2-3; D is undetermined. Germline-derived CDR1 and CDR2 are SGHTA and FQGNSA. This CDR3 has 15 amino acids. The V gene lost 5 bases and the J gene lost 6 bases, with 18 bases spanning the gap. The CDR3: CASSPDQFGQDTQYF. The CDR3 region has the DNA TGTGCCAGCAGCCCGGACCAGTTTGGGCAGGATACGCAGTATTTT.